Shown below are 9 T cell receptor beta chains from a single sample sequenced in a study of cytomegalovirus exposure and HLA in healthy donors. PCR primers comprised 60 Vbeta and 13 Jbeta primers. The data were produced by immunoSEQ multiplex PCR, yet TCRdb's version contains in-frame clones alone and is incomplete. The data show fewer than 120,000 clones, around 80% seen once. The sequenced material came from PBMCs. These receptors all stem from a man younger than 45 in good health and CMV-seropositive.

V gene TRBV5-5 combines with J gene TRBJ2-7; no clear D. The CDR3 runs 14 residues. The V and J ends lost 0 bases and 0 bases respectively, with 7 bases between them. Germline CDR1 is SGHKS and CDR2 is YYEKEE (reference sequence). Here the CDR3 DNA reads TGTGCCAGCAGCTTGGCCAGTGACTCCTACGAGCAGTACTTC. Protein: CASSLASDSYEQYF.

This clone was picked up one time. The CDR3 ends on some other residue instead of the conserved phenylalanine or tryptophan, so this is likely a read error. The chain combines TRBV4-3 with TRBJ1-2, with D uncertain. V dropped 0 bases and J dropped 4 bases, with 12 bases sitting between them. The CDR3 loop spans 15 amino acids. The germline CDR1 and CDR2 sequences are LGHNA and YSLEER. This chain's CDR3 is CASSQENTGIYGYTS. The CDR3 region has the DNA TGCGCCAGCAGCCAAGAGAATACGGGGATCTATGGCTACACCTCC.

This sequence joins TRBV7-9 and TRBJ2-7; TRBD1 aligns across 9 bases. J gave up 6 bases and V 5 bases, and 2 bases lay outside the gene matches. This CDR3 has 12 residues. Germline V gives CDR1 SEHNR, CDR2 FQNEAQ (reference sequence). The CDR3 loop is CASSQGQGEQYF. The CDR3 DNA reads TGTGCCAGCAGCCAGGGACAGGGCGAGCAGTACTTC. The complete variable domain, with remaining parts taken from reference TRBV7-9 and TRBJ2-7, reads DTGVSQNPRHKITKRGQNVTFRCDPISEHNRLYWYRQTLGQGPEFLTYFQNEAQLEKSRLLSDRFSAERPKGSFSTLEIQRTEQGDSAMYLCASSQGQGEQYFGPGTRLTVT.

This chain connects TRBV6-1 to TRBJ1-6, with D unclear. The V end lost 2 bases, the J end lost 6 bases, and 11 bases lay between the germline ends. Germline values: CDR1 MNHNS, CDR2 SASEGT. The CDR3 is made up of 15 amino acids. The chain's CDR3 is CASSERTALNSPLHF. The CDR3 DNA follows: TGTGCCAGCAGTGAACGAACAGCCCTTAATTCACCCCTCCACTTT.

This chain joins TRBV7-2 and TRBJ1-1; no clear D. V lost 2 bases, J lost 0 bases, and 16 bases lay in between. This CDR3 is 17 amino acids long. Germline CDR1 and CDR2: SGHTA and FQGNSA. The CDR3 here is CASSLKALGRVNTEAFF. The CDR3 DNA reads TGTGCCAGCAGCTTAAAAGCCCTAGGCAGAGTGAACACTGAAGCTTTCTTT.

A few counts support this clone. The chain couples TRBV19 to TRBJ1-5; D remains unclear. The CDR3 is 15 residues long. Germline CDR1 reads LNHDA; CDR2 reads SQIVND (reference sequence). Trimming cost V 10 bases and J 2 bases, with 18 bases left between them. This CDR3 is CATNSIDGGNQPQHF. CDR3 nucleotides: TGTGCCACTAACTCCATCGACGGAGGCAATCAGCCCCAGCATTTT.

This chain uses TRBV27 with TRBJ1-1; a possible D gene is TRBD1 (6 bases). V was clipped by 5 bases and J by 2 bases, with 12 bases between them. The CDR3 consists of 14 residues. In germline, CDR1 is MNHEY, CDR2 SMNVEV (reference sequence). The CDR3 loop reads CASSTGRGNTEAFF. The CDR3 DNA sequence: TGTGCCAGCAGTACCGGCAGGGGTAACACTGAAGCTTTCTTT.

The chain employs TRBV7-2 and TRBJ2-5; the D gene is possibly TRBD1 (5 bases). The better agreement between TRBJ2-7 and the DNA end casts doubt on the J call. The CDR3 is made up of 14 amino acids. From germline, CDR1 is SGHTA and CDR2 FQGNSA. The CDR3: CASSPDNGPYEQYF. The CDR3 DNA reads TGTGCCAGCAGCCCGGACAACGGCCCCTACGAGCAGTACTTC.

This clone occurred a few times. The genes are TRBV6-4 and TRBJ2-1; 9 positions agree with TRBD2. Germline values: CDR1 MRHNA, CDR2 SNTAGT. After removal of 3 bases from V and 0 bases from J, the junction contained 0 bases not matched to a gene. The CDR3 sequence is 15 residues long. CDR3: CASSERGGSYNEQFF. The DNA of the CDR3 is TGTGCCAGCAGTGAGCGGGGGGGCTCCTACAATGAGCAGTTCTTC.